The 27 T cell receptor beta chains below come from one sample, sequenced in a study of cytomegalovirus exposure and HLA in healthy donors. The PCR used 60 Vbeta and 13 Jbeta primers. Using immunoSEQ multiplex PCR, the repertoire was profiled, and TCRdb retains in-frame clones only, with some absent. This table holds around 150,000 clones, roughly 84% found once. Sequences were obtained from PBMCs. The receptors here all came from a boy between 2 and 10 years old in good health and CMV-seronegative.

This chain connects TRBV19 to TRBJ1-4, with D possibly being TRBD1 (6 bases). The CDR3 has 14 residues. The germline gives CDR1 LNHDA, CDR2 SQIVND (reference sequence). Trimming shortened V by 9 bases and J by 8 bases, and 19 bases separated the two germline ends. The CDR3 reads CASSDRTVWEKLFF. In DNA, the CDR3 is TGTGCCAGCAGCGATCGGACAGTTTGGGAAAAACTGTTTTTT.

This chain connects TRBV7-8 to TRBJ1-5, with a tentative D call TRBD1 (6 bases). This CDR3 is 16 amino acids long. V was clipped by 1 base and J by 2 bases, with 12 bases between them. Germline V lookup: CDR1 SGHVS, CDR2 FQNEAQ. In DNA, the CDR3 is TGTGCCAGCAGCTTAGACCCAGGGGATGGCAATCAGCCCCAGCATTTT. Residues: CASSLDPGDGNQPQHF.

CDR3 DNA: TGTGCCAGCAGCTTCACCGGGACAGGGTCTATGGCTTTCTTT. Protein sequence: CASSFTGTGSMAFF. J is TRBJ1-1 and V is TRBV7-6; TRBD1 matches 9 bases. Germline values: CDR1 SGHVS, CDR2 FNYEAQ. CDR3 length: 14 residues. The V gene end was trimmed by 3 bases and the J gene end by 11 bases; junction bases not matched to a gene: 10.

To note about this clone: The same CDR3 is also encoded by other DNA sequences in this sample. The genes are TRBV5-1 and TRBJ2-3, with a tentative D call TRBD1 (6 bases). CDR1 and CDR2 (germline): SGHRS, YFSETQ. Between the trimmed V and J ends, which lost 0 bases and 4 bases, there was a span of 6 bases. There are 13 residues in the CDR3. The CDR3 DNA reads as TGCGCCAGCAGCTTGGAGGGGGCAGATACGCAGTATTTT. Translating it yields CASSLEGADTQYF.

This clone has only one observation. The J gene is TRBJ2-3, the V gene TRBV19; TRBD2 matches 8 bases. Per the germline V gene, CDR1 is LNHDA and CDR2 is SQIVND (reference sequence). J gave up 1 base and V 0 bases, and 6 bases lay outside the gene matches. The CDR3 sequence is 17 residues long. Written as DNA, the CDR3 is TGTGCCAGTAGTATAGATCGGAGCGGGAGTGGCACAGATACGCAGTATTTT. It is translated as CASSIDRSGSGTDTQYF.

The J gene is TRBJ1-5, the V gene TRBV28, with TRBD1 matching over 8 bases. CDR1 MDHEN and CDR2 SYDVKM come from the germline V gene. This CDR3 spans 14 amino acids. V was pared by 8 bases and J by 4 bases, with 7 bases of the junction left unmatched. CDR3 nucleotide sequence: TGTGCCAGCGAAGGACAGGGAGAGAATCAGCCCCAGCATTTT. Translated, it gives CASEGQGENQPQHF.

The CDR3 loop is CASSGLRGNSYEQYF. The CDR3 DNA follows: TGTGCCAGCAGCGGCCTTCGGGGGAACTCCTACGAGCAGTACTTC. This rearrangement joins TRBV11-2 to TRBJ2-7, with a possible D match to TRBD2 (6 bases). The V end was cut by 5 bases, the J end by 0 bases, with 14 bases between. Germline V lookup: CDR1 SGHAT, CDR2 FQNNGV. This CDR3 spans 15 amino acids.

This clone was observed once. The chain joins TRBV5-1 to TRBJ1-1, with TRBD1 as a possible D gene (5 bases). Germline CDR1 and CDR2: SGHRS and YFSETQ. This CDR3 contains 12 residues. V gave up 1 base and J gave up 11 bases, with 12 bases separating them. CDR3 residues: CASSLLGLAAFF. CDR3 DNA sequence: TGCGCCAGCAGCTTGCTGGGACTGGCTGCTTTCTTT.

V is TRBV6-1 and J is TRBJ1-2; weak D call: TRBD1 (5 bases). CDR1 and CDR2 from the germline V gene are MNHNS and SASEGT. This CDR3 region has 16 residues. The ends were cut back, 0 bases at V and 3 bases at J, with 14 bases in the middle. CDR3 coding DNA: TGTGCCAGCAGTGAAGCTGCCCCCGGGGGACACTATGGCTACACCTTC. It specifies CASSEAAPGGHYGYTF.

This CDR3 is CASRDSSYNEQFF. CDR3 bases: TGTGCCAGTCGGGATAGCTCCTACAATGAGCAGTTCTTC. The rearrangement uses TRBV25-1 and TRBJ2-1; possibly TRBD2 for D (5 bases). V dropped 9 bases and J dropped 0 bases, with 9 bases sitting between them. The CDR3 has 13 amino acids. CDR1 is MGHDK and CDR2 is SYGVNS in the germline V gene.

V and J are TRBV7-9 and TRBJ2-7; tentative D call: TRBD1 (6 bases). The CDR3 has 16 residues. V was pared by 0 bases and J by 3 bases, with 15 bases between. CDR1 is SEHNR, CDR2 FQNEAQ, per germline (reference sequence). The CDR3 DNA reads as TGTGCCAGCAGCTTAGCCGAATACAGGGATTTCTACGAGCAGTACTTC. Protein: CASSLAEYRDFYEQYF.

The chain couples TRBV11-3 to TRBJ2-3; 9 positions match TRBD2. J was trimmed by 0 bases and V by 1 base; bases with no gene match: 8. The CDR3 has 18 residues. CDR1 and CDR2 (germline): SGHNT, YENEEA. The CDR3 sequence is CASSLGGLARTSTDTQYF. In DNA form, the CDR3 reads TGTGCCAGCAGCTTAGGGGGACTAGCCAGGACTAGCACAGATACGCAGTATTTT. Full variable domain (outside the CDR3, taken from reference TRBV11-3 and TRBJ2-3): EAGVVQSPRYKIIEKKQPVAFWCNPISGHNTLYWYLQNLGQGPELLIRYENEEAVDDSQLPKDRFSAERLKGVDSTLKIQPAELGDSAVYLCASSLGGLARTSTDTQYFGPGTRLTVL.

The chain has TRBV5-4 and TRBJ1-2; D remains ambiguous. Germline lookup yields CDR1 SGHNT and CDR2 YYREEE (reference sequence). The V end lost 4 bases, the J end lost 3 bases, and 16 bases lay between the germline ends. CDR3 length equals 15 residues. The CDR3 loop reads CASSPYVSQDYGYTF. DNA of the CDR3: TGTGCCAGCAGCCCCTATGTATCTCAGGACTATGGCTACACCTTC.

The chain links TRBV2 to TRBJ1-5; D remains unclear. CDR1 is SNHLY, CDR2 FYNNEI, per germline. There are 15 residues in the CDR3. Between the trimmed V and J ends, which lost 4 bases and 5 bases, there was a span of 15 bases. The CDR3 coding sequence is TGTGCCAGCAGTGTTGGAGATTACACCTATCAGCCCCAGCATTTT. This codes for CASSVGDYTYQPQHF.

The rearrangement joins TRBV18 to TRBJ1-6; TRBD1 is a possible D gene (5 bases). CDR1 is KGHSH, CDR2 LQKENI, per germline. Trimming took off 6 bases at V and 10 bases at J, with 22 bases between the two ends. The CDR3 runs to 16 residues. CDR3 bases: TGTGCCAGCTCCAACCCCCCCGGGACTCTTTTCTCACCCCTCCACTTT. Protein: CASSNPPGTLFSPLHF.

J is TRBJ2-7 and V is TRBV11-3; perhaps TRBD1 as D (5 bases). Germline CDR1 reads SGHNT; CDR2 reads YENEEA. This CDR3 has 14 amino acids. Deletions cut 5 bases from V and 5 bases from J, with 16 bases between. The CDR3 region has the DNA TGTGCCAGCAGCCCAAGGGGCCCAACTCACGAGCAGTACTTC. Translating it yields CASSPRGPTHEQYF. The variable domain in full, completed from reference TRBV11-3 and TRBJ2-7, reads EAGVVQSPRYKIIEKKQPVAFWCNPISGHNTLYWYLQNLGQGPELLIRYENEEAVDDSQLPKDRFSAERLKGVDSTLKIQPAELGDSAVYLCASSPRGPTHEQYFGPGTRLTVT.

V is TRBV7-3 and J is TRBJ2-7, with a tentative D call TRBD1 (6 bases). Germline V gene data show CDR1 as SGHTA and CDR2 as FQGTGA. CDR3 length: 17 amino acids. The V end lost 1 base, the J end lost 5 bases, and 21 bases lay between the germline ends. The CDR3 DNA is TGTGCCAGCAGCTTAAGTTACAGGGTACGTATAGCCCACGAGCAGTACTTC. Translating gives CASSLSYRVRIAHEQYF.

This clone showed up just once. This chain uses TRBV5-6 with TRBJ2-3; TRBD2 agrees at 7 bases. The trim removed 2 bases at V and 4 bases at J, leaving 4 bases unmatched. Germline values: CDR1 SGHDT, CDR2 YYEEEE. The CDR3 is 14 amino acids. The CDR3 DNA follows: TGTGCCAGCAGCTTAGGACTAGTCCCAGATACGCAGTATTTT. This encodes CASSLGLVPDTQYF.

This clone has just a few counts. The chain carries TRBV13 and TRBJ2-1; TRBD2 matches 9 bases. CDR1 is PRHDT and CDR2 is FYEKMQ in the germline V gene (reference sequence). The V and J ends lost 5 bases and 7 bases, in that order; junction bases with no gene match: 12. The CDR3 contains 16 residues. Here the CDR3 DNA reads TGTGCCAGCAGCACGACTGCGGGAGGGCCTGGGAATGAGCAGTTCTTC. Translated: CASSTTAGGPGNEQFF.

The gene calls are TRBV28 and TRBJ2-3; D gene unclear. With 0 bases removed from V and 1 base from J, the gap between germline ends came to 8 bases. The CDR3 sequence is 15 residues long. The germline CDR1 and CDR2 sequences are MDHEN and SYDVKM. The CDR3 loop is CASSLWESGTDTQYF. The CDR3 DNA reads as TGTGCCAGCAGTTTATGGGAGAGCGGCACAGATACGCAGTATTTT.

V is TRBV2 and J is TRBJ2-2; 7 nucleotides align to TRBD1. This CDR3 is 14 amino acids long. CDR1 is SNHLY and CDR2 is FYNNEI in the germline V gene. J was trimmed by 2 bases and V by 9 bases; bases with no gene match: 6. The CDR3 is CASVQGSNTGELFF. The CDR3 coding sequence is TGTGCCAGTGTACAGGGGTCTAACACCGGGGAGCTGTTTTTT.

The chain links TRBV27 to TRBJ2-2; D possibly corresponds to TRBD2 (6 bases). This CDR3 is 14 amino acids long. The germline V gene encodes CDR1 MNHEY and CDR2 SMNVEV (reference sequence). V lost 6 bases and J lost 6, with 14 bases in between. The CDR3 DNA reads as TGTGCCAGCAGATCCGACGGGAGCGCCGGGGAGCTGTTTTTT. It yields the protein CASRSDGSAGELFF.

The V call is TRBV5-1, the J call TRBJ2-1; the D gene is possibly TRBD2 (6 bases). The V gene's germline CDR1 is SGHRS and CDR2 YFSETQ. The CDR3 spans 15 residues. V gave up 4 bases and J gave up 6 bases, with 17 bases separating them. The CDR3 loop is CASSPGSGLSNEQFF. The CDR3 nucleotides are TGCGCCAGCAGCCCGGGGTCGGGACTCAGCAATGAGCAGTTCTTC.

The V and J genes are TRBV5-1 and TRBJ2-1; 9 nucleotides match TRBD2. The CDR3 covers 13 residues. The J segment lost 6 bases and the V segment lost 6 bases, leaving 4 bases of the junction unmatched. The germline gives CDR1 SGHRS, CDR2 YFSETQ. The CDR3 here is CASMASGVNEQFF. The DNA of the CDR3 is TGCGCCAGCATGGCTAGCGGGGTCAATGAGCAGTTCTTC.

The CDR3 is CASSLGDRNYEQYF. The CDR3 nucleotides read TGTGCCAGCAGCTTAGGGGACAGAAACTACGAGCAGTACTTC. V usage is TRBV7-8 and J usage is TRBJ2-7, with 7 nucleotides matching TRBD1. Germline V gene sequence: CDR1 SGHVS, CDR2 FQNEAQ. Losses at the gene ends were 1 base for V and 3 bases for J; bases not matched to a gene: 3. The length of the CDR3 is 14 residues.

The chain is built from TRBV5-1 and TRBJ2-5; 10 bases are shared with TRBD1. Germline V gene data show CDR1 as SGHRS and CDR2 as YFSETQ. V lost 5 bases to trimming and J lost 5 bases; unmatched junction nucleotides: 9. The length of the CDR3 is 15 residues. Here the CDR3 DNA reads TGCGCCAGCAGTTTAAGACAGGGGGCAAGGGAGACCCAGTACTTC. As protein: CASSLRQGARETQYF.

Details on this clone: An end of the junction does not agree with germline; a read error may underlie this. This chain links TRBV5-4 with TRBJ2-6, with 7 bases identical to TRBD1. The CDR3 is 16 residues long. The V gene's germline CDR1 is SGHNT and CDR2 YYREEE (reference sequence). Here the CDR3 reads CASSQTTGAGANVLTF. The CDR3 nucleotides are TGCGCCAGCAGCCAGACTACAGGGGCTGGGGCCAACGTCCTGACTTTC.